This T cell receptor beta chain is from a study of shared clonotypes between healthy human individuals. The CDR3 spans 13 residues. CDR1 SGHRS and CDR2 YFSETQ come from the germline V gene. J gave up 1 base and V 5 bases, and 2 bases lay outside the gene matches. Naive CD8 cells lacked CD45RO, underwent positive selection for CCR7 and left out terminally differentiated effector memory CD45RA+ cells. This clone was found once. The assay used deep level. Some clones are missing from TCRdb's copy, which holds only in-frame ones; the method was immunoSEQ multiplex PCR. Among around 600,000 clones listed, roughly 98% were seen once.

The chain combines TRBV5-1 with TRBJ1-1; the match to TRBD1 covers 7 bases. The material sequenced was naive CD8+ T cells sorted from blood. This receptor was identified in a man under 40 in good health. The CDR3 loop reads CASRRTGNTEAFF. The CDR3 DNA reads as TGCGCCAGCAGGCGGACAGGGAACACTGAAGCTTTCTTT.